The sequence of this T cell receptor (beta chain) was determined in a study of blood T cell repertoires in COVID-19. In the study overall: Donors in the United States, Italy and Spain gave samples during acute or convalescent COVID-19.

V lost 3 bases and J lost 0; bases outside the gene matches: 3. CDR3 length: 15 amino acids. Germline values: CDR1 SGHVS, CDR2 FQNEAQ. Generated by immunoSEQ multiplex PCR, the TCRdb table keeps only in-frame clones and is missing some. The data contain about 470,000 clones, roughly 87% of them singletons. The V and J genes are TRBV7-8 and TRBJ2-7; 9 nucleotides align to TRBD1. Sequencing used PBMCs or T cells enriched from blood (not recorded which). The TCR comes from a woman between 18 and 29 years old who had recovered from COVID-19. The CDR3 is CASSLGTGFSYEQYF. CDR3 in DNA: TGTGCCAGCAGCTTGGGGACAGGGTTCTCCTACGAGCAGTACTTC.